The 17 T cell receptor beta chains given below trace back to one sample, sequenced in a study of long-term antiretroviral therapy in people with HIV. Runs used v3.0 of the immunoSEQ assay and were done at survey level. Here immunoSEQ multiplex PCR was the method, and the copy in TCRdb shows in-frame clones only, minus some. The sample yields approximately 15,000 clones, roughly 91% seen once. The source was unsorted PBMCs, collected 6.9 years after starting antiretroviral therapy. These receptors all stem from a middle-aged man with HIV.

This clone is medium-sized in the sample. The chain carries TRBV15 and TRBJ2-2, with D perhaps matching TRBD1 (5 bases). The CDR3 extends over 18 amino acids. V lost 0 bases and J lost 0, with 14 bases in between. Germline assignment: CDR1 LNHNV and CDR2 YYDKDF (reference sequence). CDR3 sequence reads: CATSREGPRFTNTGELFF. Written as DNA, the CDR3 is TGTGCCACCAGCAGAGAGGGGCCACGTTTTACGAACACCGGGGAGCTGTTTTTT.

The CDR3 here is CASPRGSTPNTEAFF. Here the CDR3 DNA reads TGTGCCAGTCCTAGAGGCAGTACTCCGAACACTGAAGCTTTCTTT. V and J are TRBV28 and TRBJ1-1; D gene unclear. This CDR3 is 15 amino acids long. The V and J ends lost 9 bases and 1 base respectively, with 18 bases between them. CDR1 and CDR2 (germline): MDHEN, SYDVKM.

The rearrangement uses TRBV9 and TRBJ2-3, with D perhaps being TRBD1 or TRBD2 (5 bases each). Per the germline V gene, CDR1 is SGDLS and CDR2 is YYNGEE. This CDR3 comprises 15 residues. With 0 bases removed from V and 1 base from J, the gap between germline ends came to 9 bases. CDR3 sequence: CASSVGGVGTDTQYF. The CDR3 DNA follows: TGTGCCAGCAGCGTAGGAGGGGTAGGCACAGATACGCAGTATTTT.

J is TRBJ1-2 and V is TRBV9, with D perhaps matching TRBD1 (5 bases). Germline V gene lookup returns CDR1 SGDLS and CDR2 YYNGEE. The ends were cut back, 4 bases at V and 8 bases at J, with 15 bases in the middle. CDR3 length: 13 amino acids. The CDR3 reads CASSPGESYGYTF. Here the CDR3 DNA reads TGTGCCAGCAGCCCGGGGGAGAGCTACGGCTACACCTTC.

This rearrangement joins TRBV9 to TRBJ2-3; D might be TRBD2 (5 bases). Per the germline V gene, CDR1 is SGDLS and CDR2 is YYNGEE. The CDR3 sequence is 13 residues long. V was trimmed by 7 bases and J by 3 bases, leaving 12 bases between them. CDR3 sequence reads: CASGPGKTDTQYF. The CDR3 region has the DNA TGTGCCAGCGGGCCGGGGAAGACAGATACGCAGTATTTT.

The rearrangement links TRBV27 to TRBJ2-7; no firm D call. The CDR3 sequence is 15 residues long. Germline CDR1 MNHEY, CDR2 SMNVEV (reference sequence). Trimming stripped 6 bases from V and 1 base from J, with 16 bases between. CDR3: CASRKNWVGSYEQYF. The CDR3 nucleotides are TGTGCCAGCAGAAAAAATTGGGTAGGGTCCTACGAGCAGTACTTC.

The chain recombines TRBV6-5 with TRBJ2-7, with 7 positions matching TRBD1. V lost 6 bases to trimming and J lost 2 bases; unmatched junction nucleotides: 10. Germline CDR1 is MNHEY and CDR2 is SVGAGI. The CDR3 spans 15 residues. CDR3: CASSQTGTVAYEQYF. CDR3 nucleotides: TGTGCCAGCAGCCAAACCGGGACAGTCGCCTACGAGCAGTACTTC.

This clone was seen only once. The chain links TRBV6-5 to TRBJ2-7; D ambiguous. The CDR3 is made up of 14 amino acids. The germline V and J ends were trimmed by 0 bases and 4 bases, with 10 bases remaining between them. CDR1 is MNHEY and CDR2 is SVGAGI in the germline V gene. In DNA, the CDR3 is TGTGCCAGCAGTTACTCGACTGCACAGTACGAGCAGTACTTC. Translated: CASSYSTAQYEQYF.

The genes are TRBV7-8 and TRBJ1-2; D not certain. Per germline, CDR1 SGHVS and CDR2 FQNEAQ. Trimming took 2 bases from V and 6 from J, leaving 19 bases between them. This CDR3 contains 16 residues. The CDR3 coding sequence is TGTGCCAGCAGCTTAACGGGCCGTGGCACCCAGGATGGCTACACCTTC. Residues: CASSLTGRGTQDGYTF.

This clone was detected a few times. The CDR3, as DNA: TGTGCCAGCAGCCAAGCCGTTTTATACAAGGACACTGAAGCTTTCTTT. This sequence encodes CASSQAVLYKDTEAFF. The V call is TRBV14, the J call TRBJ1-1; D gene uncertain. Looked up from germline, CDR1 is SGHDN and CDR2 is FVKESK. The V end lost 1 base, the J end lost 3 bases, and 15 bases lay between the germline ends. The CDR3 totals 16 residues.

The V call is TRBV28, the J call TRBJ2-5; possible D gene TRBD1, 5 bases. V lost 6 bases and J 14 bases, leaving 16 bases between the germline ends. The germline V gene encodes CDR1 MDHEN and CDR2 SYDVKM. The CDR3 has 11 amino acids. The CDR3 loop reads CASRDTLTSYF. The CDR3 region has the DNA TGTGCCAGCAGGGACACACTAACATCCTACTTC.

This clone was picked up one time. This chain's CDR3 is CATLRTDRAQETQYF. The CDR3 coding sequence is TGTGCCACCCTTCGAACGGACAGGGCCCAAGAGACCCAGTACTTC. This sequence joins TRBV15 and TRBJ2-5, with TRBD1 identical over 8 bases. V lost 8 bases, J lost 1 base, and 9 bases stayed unmatched. CDR1 LNHNV and CDR2 YYDKDF come from the germline V gene (reference sequence). This CDR3 is built from 15 residues.

The rearrangement joins TRBV7-9 to TRBJ1-5; D is undetermined. V lost 5 bases to trimming and J lost 6 bases, with 8 bases between them. Per the germline V gene, CDR1 is SEHNR and CDR2 is FQNEAQ (reference sequence). This CDR3 is 12 amino acids long. DNA of the CDR3: TGTGCCAGCAGCGACTGGGGTCAGCCCCAGCATTTT. Translating gives CASSDWGQPQHF.

V is TRBV11-2 and J is TRBJ2-2; weak D call: TRBD2 (5 bases). Germline V CDR1 and CDR2: SGHAT, FQNNGV. The V end lost 4 bases, the J end lost 1 base, and 13 bases lay between the germline ends. CDR3 size: 16 residues. CDR3 DNA sequence: TGTGCCAGCAGCTCCCAAGTGGACTTGAACACCGGGGAGCTGTTTTTT. This codes for CASSSQVDLNTGELFF. The complete variable domain, with remaining parts taken from reference TRBV11-2 and TRBJ2-2, reads EAGVAQSPRYKIIEKRQSVAFWCNPISGHATLYWYQQILGQGPKLLIQFQNNGVVDDSQLPKDRFSAERLKGVDSTLKIQPAKLEDSAVYLCASSSQVDLNTGELFFGEGSRLTVL.

The chain joins TRBV11-1 to TRBJ2-7, with TRBD2 matching 10 bases. This CDR3 has 13 amino acids. Germline values: CDR1 SGHAT, CDR2 FQDESV (reference sequence). V lost 11 bases to trimming and J lost 2 bases; unmatched junction nucleotides: 6. The CDR3 DNA reads TGTGCCCCAGGACTAGCGGTGCCCTACGAGCAGTACTTC. This translates into CAPGLAVPYEQYF.

This chain connects TRBV2 to TRBJ2-7; unclear D gene. Trimming removed 4 bases from V and 4 bases from J, with 8 bases in between. The germline CDR1 and CDR2 sequences are SNHLY and FYNNEI. CDR3 size: 12 residues. The CDR3 region is CASSVNSYEQYF. For the CDR3, the DNA is TGTGCCAGCAGTGTTAATTCGTACGAGCAGTACTTC.

The rearrangement uses TRBV28 and TRBJ1-2; unclear D gene. Germline assignment: CDR1 MDHEN and CDR2 SYDVKM. Trimming removed 6 bases from V and 5 bases from J, with 16 bases in between. The CDR3 consists of 14 residues. CDR3 nucleotide sequence: TGTGCCAGCAGCCGACGTCATCGTGGGTATGGCTACACCTTC. Protein product: CASSRRHRGYGYTF.